These 29 T cell receptor beta chains originate from one sample sequenced in a study of cytomegalovirus exposure and HLA in healthy donors. With 60 Vbeta and 13 Jbeta primers, the PCR was carried out. The method was immunoSEQ multiplex PCR; TCRdb's version includes in-frame clones alone and lacks a portion of them. The table shows 150,000 to 200,000 clones, with around three quarters occurring only once. The sequenced material came from PBMCs. These TCRs come from a woman between 45 and 60 years old in good health and CMV-seronegative.

This chain joins TRBV5-4 and TRBJ2-5; possible D gene TRBD2, 5 bases. TRBJ2-7 explains the end of the DNA better; the J call may be wrong. The CDR3 spans 14 residues. Germline CDR1 is SGHNT and CDR2 is YYREEE (reference sequence). CDR3 protein: CASSLGGRHYEQYF. The CDR3 DNA reads as TGTGCCAGCAGCTTAGGAGGACGCCACTACGAGCAGTACTTC.

V gene TRBV28 combines with J gene TRBJ1-2, with TRBD1 as a possible D gene (5 bases). Germline CDR1 and CDR2: MDHEN and SYDVKM. Trimming left V 6 bases short and J 4 bases short, with 18 bases between. The CDR3 totals 15 residues. The CDR3 DNA reads TGTGCCAGCAGCCGCGTGGGGGGGGGAGGCTATGGCTACACCTTC. It specifies CASSRVGGGGYGYTF.

The chain carries TRBV28 and TRBJ2-2; the D is unclear. This CDR3 is built from 12 residues. The V gene's germline CDR1 is MDHEN and CDR2 SYDVKM. V lost 5 bases and J lost 6, with 7 bases in between. The CDR3 DNA follows: TGTGCCAGCAGTCCTCCCCCCGGGGAGCTGTTTTTT. Translating gives CASSPPPGELFF.

The chain links TRBV30 to TRBJ1-3; no clear D gene. The CDR3 length is 14 residues. V lost 4 bases, J lost 0 bases, and 10 bases lay in between. Germline V gene sequence: CDR1 GTSNPN, CDR2 SVGIG (reference sequence). The CDR3 DNA follows: TGTGCCTGGACTTTCGGACTCTCTGGAAACACCATATATTTT. This encodes CAWTFGLSGNTIYF.

V gene TRBV27 combines with J gene TRBJ2-2; D may be TRBD2 (7 bases). In germline, CDR1 is MNHEY, CDR2 SMNVEV (reference sequence). With 5 bases removed from V and 3 bases from J, the gap between germline ends came to 13 bases. This CDR3 is 15 amino acids long. The CDR3 region is CASSRTGRDTGELFF. DNA for the CDR3: TGTGCCAGCAGTCGAACAGGGAGGGACACCGGGGAGCTGTTTTTT.

This chain uses TRBV6-5 with TRBJ2-1; 7 bases agree with TRBD2. Germline V lookup: CDR1 MNHEY, CDR2 SVGAGI. V lost 2 bases and J lost 6; bases outside the gene matches: 7. The CDR3 is made up of 15 amino acids. CDR3 DNA sequence: TGTGCCAGCAGTTACACACGGGGCGGGGGCAATGAGCAGTTCTTC. Translation gives CASSYTRGGGNEQFF.

V gene TRBV7-2 combines with J gene TRBJ2-7; D perhaps matches TRBD2 (6 bases). Germline CDR1 is SGHTA and CDR2 is FQGNSA. This CDR3 is built from 14 residues. V lost 11 bases to trimming and J lost 9 bases, with 26 bases between them. CDR3 residues: CASGQGTGGVGQYF. The CDR3 nucleotides read TGTGCCTCCGGTCAAGGGACCGGAGGGGTCGGGCAGTACTTC.

The rearrangement uses TRBV5-1 and TRBJ2-7, with 7 bases fitting TRBD2. The V segment lost 0 bases and the J segment 3 bases; nucleotides outside the gene matches: 9. The CDR3 totals 16 residues. CDR1 and CDR2 (germline): SGHRS, YFSETQ. In DNA, the CDR3 is TGCGCCAGCAGCTTGGAAGCGGCTAGCGGCCGCTACGAGCAGTACTTC. This translates into CASSLEAASGRYEQYF.

This clone is a singleton in its sample. The V gene is TRBV7-9, the J gene TRBJ1-4; tentative D call: TRBD1 (6 bases). The V gene's germline CDR1 is SEHNR and CDR2 FQNEAQ (reference sequence). This CDR3 comprises 14 residues. V lost 2 bases and J 5 bases, leaving 9 bases between the germline ends. This CDR3 is CASSLLTGNEKLFF. The CDR3 bases are TGTGCCAGCAGCTTATTAACAGGGAATGAAAAACTGTTTTTT.

The chain is built from TRBV4-3 and TRBJ1-1; TRBD1 is a possible D gene (6 bases). CDR3 length equals 15 residues. CDR1 and CDR2 from the germline V gene are LGHNA and YSLEER. The V end lost 0 bases, the J end lost 4 bases, and 12 bases lay between the germline ends. For the CDR3, the DNA is TGCGCCAGCAGCCAAGAAGTAGGGGGTAGCACTGAAGCTTTCTTT. This translates into CASSQEVGGSTEAFF.

A remark on this clone: At one of its ends the junction is not consistent with the germline gene, which may arise from a read error. Other DNA sequences of this sample code for an identical CDR3. The CDR3 coding sequence is TGCAGCGTGGAACCAGACAGGAGCTCCTATAATTCCCCCCTCCACTTT. Translated: CSVEPDRSSYNSPLHF. The chain is built from TRBV29-1 and TRBJ1-6, with D possibly matching TRBD1 (6 bases). The germline V gene encodes CDR1 SQVTM and CDR2 ANQGSEA. The CDR3 runs 16 residues.

The sample holds one count of this clone. The chain recombines TRBV6-5 with TRBJ1-1; D is perhaps TRBD1 (5 bases). The CDR3 is made up of 13 amino acids. Germline V gene sequence: CDR1 MNHEY, CDR2 SVGAGI. Trimming pared 2 bases from V and 10 bases from J, leaving 14 bases between. Here the CDR3 DNA reads TGTGCCAGCAGTTACGGGGGGACGGTTTCAGCTTTCTTT. Amino acid sequence: CASSYGGTVSAFF.

V and J are TRBV4-2 and TRBJ2-3, with 9 nucleotides matching TRBD1. J lost 2 bases, V lost 1 base, and 7 bases had no gene match. Germline CDR1 LGHNA, CDR2 YNFKEQ. The CDR3 extends over 17 amino acids. In nucleotides, the CDR3 is TGTGCCAGCAGCCAAGCCGGCACAGGGGGCCCCACAGATACGCAGTATTTT. Encoded protein: CASSQAGTGGPTDTQYF.

This chain joins TRBV9 and TRBJ2-7; D is unresolved. CDR1 and CDR2 from the germline V gene are SGDLS and YYNGEE. CDR3 length equals 14 residues. The V end lost 3 bases, the J end lost 6 bases, and 16 bases lay between the germline ends. The CDR3 DNA is TGTGCCAGCAGCGCGTCCCCCACGTTAGTCGAGCAGTACTTC. Protein: CASSASPTLVEQYF.

The sample holds one count of this clone. Germline and junction disagree at one end, which may indicate a read error. The sample holds other DNA sequences that translate to the same CDR3. V usage is TRBV30 and J usage is TRBJ1-6; D is possibly TRBD1 (5 bases). The germline CDR1 and CDR2 sequences are GTSNPN and SVGIG (reference sequence). The CDR3 loop spans 16 amino acids. CDR3 nucleotides: TGTGCCTGGATCCAAAAGCCTAGACAGTGGAATTCCCCCCTCCACTTT. Translated: CAWIQKPRQWNSPLHF. Together with reference TRBV30 and TRBJ1-6, the CDR3 gives the full variable domain: SQTIHQWPATLVQPVGSPLSLECTVEGTSNPNLYWYRQAAGRGLQLLFYSVGIGQISSEVPQNLSASRPQDRQFILSSKKLLLSDSGFYLCAWIQKPRQWNSPLHFGNGTRLTVT.

A note on this clone: At one boundary the junction diverges from the germline segment, which might be a read error. The chain uses TRBV4-2 and TRBJ2-5, with 7 bases fitting TRBD1. Germline CDR1 and CDR2: LGHNA and YNFKEQ. This CDR3 has 16 residues. CDR3 loop: CASSQERAGGRETRYF. For the CDR3, the DNA is TGTGCCAGCAGCCAAGAAAGGGCAGGGGGTAGAGAGACCCGGTACTTC.

This clone was seen more than once but under ten times. CDR3 amino acids: CASTGLAGDTQYF. The CDR3 coding sequence is TGTGCCAGCACAGGACTAGCGGGAGATACGCAGTATTTT. The J gene is TRBJ2-3, the V gene TRBV6-1; 11 positions agree with TRBD2. V lost 7 bases to trimming and J lost 5 bases; unmatched junction nucleotides: 2. The CDR3 spans 13 residues. Germline V gene lookup returns CDR1 MNHNS and CDR2 SASEGT.

This sequence joins TRBV6-1 and TRBJ2-5, with 8 bases that match TRBD1. The J call may not be correct, given that the DNA end is closer to TRBJ2-7. In germline, CDR1 is MNHNS, CDR2 SASEGT. The CDR3 loop spans 15 amino acids. Here the CDR3 reads CASTLWDRSPYEQYF. The CDR3 DNA is TGTGCCAGCACTCTTTGGGACAGGAGCCCCTACGAGCAGTACTTC.

V is TRBV15 and J is TRBJ1-3; a possible D gene is TRBD1 (6 bases). The V end lost 5 bases, the J end lost 4 bases, and 9 bases lay between the germline ends. This CDR3 region has 13 residues. Germline CDR1 is LNHNV and CDR2 is YYDKDF (reference sequence). CDR3 in amino acids: CATSVDRGNTIYF. The CDR3, as DNA: TGTGCCACCAGCGTAGACAGGGGAAACACCATATATTTT.

This clone appeared a single time. The V and J genes are TRBV19 and TRBJ2-7; D may be TRBD2 (6 bases). Germline CDR1 and CDR2: LNHDA and SQIVND (reference sequence). CDR3 length equals 14 residues. V gave up 5 bases and J gave up 4 bases, with 15 bases separating them. In DNA, the CDR3 is TGTGCCAGTAGTCTTAGACGGGACTTATACGAGCAGTACTTC. It specifies CASSLRRDLYEQYF. Looking up the rest from reference TRBV19 and TRBJ2-7 gives the full variable domain: DGGITQSPKYLFRKEGQNVTLSCEQNLNHDAMYWYRQDPGQGLRLIYYSQIVNDFQKGDIAEGYSVSREKKESFPLTVTSAQKNPTAFYLCASSLRRDLYEQYFGPGTRLTVT.

This clone appeared once. The chain couples TRBV19 to TRBJ1-1, with a weak D call TRBD1 (6 bases). V shed 4 bases and J shed 4 bases, with 19 bases lying between them. CDR3 length: 16 residues. CDR1 and CDR2 (germline): LNHDA, SQIVND (reference sequence). The CDR3 here is CASSTGPTGRGTEAFF. The CDR3, as DNA: TGTGCCAGTAGTACGGGACCAACAGGGAGGGGCACTGAAGCTTTCTTT.

This rearrangement joins TRBV7-9 to TRBJ1-1; no firm D call. The CDR3 sequence is 12 residues long. V dropped 5 bases and J dropped 7 bases, with 11 bases sitting between them. Germline lookup yields CDR1 SEHNR and CDR2 FQNEAQ (reference sequence). This chain's CDR3 is CASSRDWFEAFF. CDR3 nucleotides: TGTGCCAGCAGCCGAGACTGGTTTGAAGCTTTCTTT.

The chain couples TRBV25-1 to TRBJ2-5, with 12 bases identical to TRBD2. Trimming took 5 bases from V and 5 from J; bases not matched to a gene: 12. Per the germline V gene, CDR1 is MGHDK and CDR2 is SYGVNS. The CDR3 length is 17 residues. The CDR3 region is CASSPQPRLAGEETQYF. CDR3 DNA sequence: TGTGCCAGCAGTCCCCAGCCCCGACTAGCGGGGGAGGAGACCCAGTACTTC.

The chain recombines TRBV11-2 with TRBJ1-5; maybe TRBD1 (6 bases). Germline assignment: CDR1 SGHAT and CDR2 FQNNGV. The CDR3 totals 13 residues. Trimming stripped 5 bases from V and 4 bases from J, with 9 bases between. This CDR3 is CASSIRGNQPQHF. The CDR3 DNA reads TGTGCCAGCAGCATCAGGGGAAATCAGCCCCAGCATTTT.

Note on this clone: One junction end disagrees with the germline gene, perhaps due to a read error. The chain employs TRBV28 and TRBJ2-7; D may be TRBD1 (5 bases). CDR3 length: 15 amino acids. Germline-derived CDR1 and CDR2 are MDHEN and SYDVKM. Here the CDR3 DNA reads TGTGCCAGCAGTTCGATCGGAACAGGACCCTACGAGCAGTGCTTC. Encoded protein: CASSSIGTGPYEQCF.

This chain's CDR3 is CANGGGPGNTIYF. The CDR3 nucleotides are TGTGCCAACGGGGGGGGCCCGGGAAACACCATATATTTT. The J gene is TRBJ1-3, the V gene TRBV2, with D perhaps TRBD1 (6 bases). V lost 10 bases and J 4 bases, leaving 14 bases between the germline ends. This CDR3 has 13 amino acids. The germline CDR1 and CDR2 sequences are SNHLY and FYNNEI.

This chain joins TRBV2 and TRBJ2-2; 7 nucleotides match TRBD1. After removal of 2 bases from V and 2 bases from J, the junction contained 11 bases not matched to a gene. The CDR3 is made up of 18 amino acids. Per the germline V gene, CDR1 is SNHLY and CDR2 is FYNNEI. The CDR3 DNA sequence: TGTGCCAGCAGTGAAAGGATGGGCAGGGGGTTTAACACCGGGGAGCTGTTTTTT. It yields the protein CASSERMGRGFNTGELFF.

Here the CDR3 reads CASSFQRGISTDTQYF. As DNA, the CDR3 is TGTGCCAGCAGTTTTCAACGAGGGATTAGCACAGATACGCAGTATTTT. The chain is built from TRBV6-5 and TRBJ2-3, with D perhaps matching TRBD2 (5 bases). CDR3 length: 16 residues. The germline CDR1 and CDR2 sequences are MNHEY and SVGAGI. V shed 4 bases and J shed 0 bases, with 14 bases lying between them.

This rearrangement joins TRBV5-4 to TRBJ2-5; TRBD1 aligns across 8 bases. The V gene end was trimmed by 5 bases and the J gene end by 5 bases; junction bases not matched to a gene: 11. Germline V CDR1 and CDR2: SGHNT, YYREEE (reference sequence). The CDR3 runs to 15 residues. The CDR3 sequence is CASRLGQGAQETQYF. DNA of the CDR3: TGTGCCAGCAGGCTTGGCCAGGGGGCACAGGAGACCCAGTACTTC.